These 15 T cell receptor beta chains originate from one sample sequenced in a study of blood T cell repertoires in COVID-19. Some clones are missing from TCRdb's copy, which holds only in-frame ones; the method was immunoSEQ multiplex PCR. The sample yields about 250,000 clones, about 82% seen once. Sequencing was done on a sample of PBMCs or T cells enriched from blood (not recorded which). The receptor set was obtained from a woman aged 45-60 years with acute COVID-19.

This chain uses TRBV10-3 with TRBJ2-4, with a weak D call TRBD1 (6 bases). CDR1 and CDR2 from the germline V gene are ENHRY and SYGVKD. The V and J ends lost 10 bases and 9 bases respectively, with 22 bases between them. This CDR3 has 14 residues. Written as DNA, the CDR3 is TGTGCCACCGCTGGACAGTCGGGCTGGAGCATTCAGTACTTC. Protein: CATAGQSGWSIQYF.

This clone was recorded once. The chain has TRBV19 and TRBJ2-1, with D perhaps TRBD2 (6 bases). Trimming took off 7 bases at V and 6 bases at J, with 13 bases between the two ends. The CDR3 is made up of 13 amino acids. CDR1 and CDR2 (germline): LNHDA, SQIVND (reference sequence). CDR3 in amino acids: CASTPGGPNEQFF. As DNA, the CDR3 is TGTGCCAGTACCCCCGGAGGGCCCAATGAGCAGTTCTTC.

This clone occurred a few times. The CDR3 sequence is CASSLIPTVTYGYTF. CDR3 coding DNA: TGCGCCAGCAGCCTCATCCCAACAGTTACGTATGGCTACACCTTC. V and J are TRBV5-1 and TRBJ1-2; D gene uncertain. The CDR3 is 15 residues long. Germline V gene sequence: CDR1 SGHRS, CDR2 YFSETQ. Trimming cost V 4 bases and J 5 bases, with 18 bases left between them.

The CDR3 sequence is CAWRGAGPNDGYTF. CDR3 DNA: TGTGCCTGGAGGGGGGCGGGCCCTAATGATGGCTACACCTTC. The chain combines TRBV30 with TRBJ1-2; perhaps TRBD1 as D (6 bases). CDR3 size: 14 residues. V was pared by 3 bases and J by 6 bases, with 17 bases between. The germline V gene has CDR1 GTSNPN and CDR2 SVGIG (reference sequence).

Written as DNA, the CDR3 is TGTGCCAGTAGATTAGCGGGAGGCACTGAAGCTTTCTTT. Amino acids: CASRLAGGTEAFF. This chain links TRBV19 with TRBJ1-1; D is unresolved. Trimming shortened V by 6 bases and J by 4 bases, and 12 bases separated the two germline ends. Per germline, CDR1 LNHDA and CDR2 SQIVND (reference sequence). This CDR3 contains 13 residues.

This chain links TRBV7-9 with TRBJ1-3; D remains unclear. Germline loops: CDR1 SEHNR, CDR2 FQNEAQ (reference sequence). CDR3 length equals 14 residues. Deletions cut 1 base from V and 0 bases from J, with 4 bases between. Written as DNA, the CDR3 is TGTGCCAGCAGCTTAGATCTCTCTGGAAACACCATATATTTT. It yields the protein CASSLDLSGNTIYF.

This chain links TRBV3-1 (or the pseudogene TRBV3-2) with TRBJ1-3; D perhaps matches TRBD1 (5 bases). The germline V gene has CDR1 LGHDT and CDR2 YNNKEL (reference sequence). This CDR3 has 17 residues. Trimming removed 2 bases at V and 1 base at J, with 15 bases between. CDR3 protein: CASSQRQISRSGNTIYF. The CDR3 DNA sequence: TGTGCCAGCAGCCAAAGACAGATTAGTAGGTCTGGAAACACCATATATTTT.

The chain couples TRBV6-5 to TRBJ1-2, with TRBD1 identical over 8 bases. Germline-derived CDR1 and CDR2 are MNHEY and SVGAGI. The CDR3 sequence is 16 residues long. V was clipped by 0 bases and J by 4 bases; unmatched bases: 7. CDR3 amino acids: CASSYSRQGQTYGYTF. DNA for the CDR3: TGTGCCAGCAGTTACTCAAGACAGGGGCAGACCTATGGCTACACCTTC.

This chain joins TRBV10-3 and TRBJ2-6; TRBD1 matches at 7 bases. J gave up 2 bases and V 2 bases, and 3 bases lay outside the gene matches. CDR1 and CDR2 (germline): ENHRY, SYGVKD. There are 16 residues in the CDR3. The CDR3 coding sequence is TGTGCCATCAGTGAGCCCCAGGGGGCTGGGGCCAACGTCCTGACTTTC. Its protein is CAISEPQGAGANVLTF.

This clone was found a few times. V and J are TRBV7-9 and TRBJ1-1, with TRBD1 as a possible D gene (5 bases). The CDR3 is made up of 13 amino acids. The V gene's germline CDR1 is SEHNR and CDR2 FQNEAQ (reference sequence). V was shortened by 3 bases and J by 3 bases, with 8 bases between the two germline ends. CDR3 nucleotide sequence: TGTGCCAGCAGCTTTGGACAAGACACTGAAGCTTTCTTT. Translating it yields CASSFGQDTEAFF.

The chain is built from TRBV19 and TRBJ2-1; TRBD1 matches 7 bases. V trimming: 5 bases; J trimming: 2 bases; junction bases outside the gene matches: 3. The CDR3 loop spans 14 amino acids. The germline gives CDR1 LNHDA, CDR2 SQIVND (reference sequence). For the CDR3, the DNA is TGTGCCAGTAGTCCCCAGGGGGCCTACAATGAGCAGTTCTTC. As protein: CASSPQGAYNEQFF.

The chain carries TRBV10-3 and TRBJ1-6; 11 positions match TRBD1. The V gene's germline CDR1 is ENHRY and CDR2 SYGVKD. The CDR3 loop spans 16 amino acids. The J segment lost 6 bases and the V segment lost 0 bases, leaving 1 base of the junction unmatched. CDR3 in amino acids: CAISESDRGLNSPLHF. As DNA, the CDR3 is TGTGCCATCAGTGAGTCGGACAGGGGGCTTAATTCACCCCTCCACTTT.

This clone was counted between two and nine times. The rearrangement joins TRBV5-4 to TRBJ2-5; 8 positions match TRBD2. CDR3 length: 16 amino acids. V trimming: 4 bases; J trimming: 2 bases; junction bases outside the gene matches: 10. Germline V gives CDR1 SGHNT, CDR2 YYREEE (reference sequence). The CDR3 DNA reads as TGTGCCAGCAGCCGTGGGGGCGGGGGGACTCAAGAGACCCAGTACTTC. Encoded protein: CASSRGGGGTQETQYF.

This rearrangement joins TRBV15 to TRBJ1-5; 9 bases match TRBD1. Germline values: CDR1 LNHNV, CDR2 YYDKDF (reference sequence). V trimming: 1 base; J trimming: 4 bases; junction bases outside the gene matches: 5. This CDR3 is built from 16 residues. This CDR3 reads CATSRVMTGGNQPQHF. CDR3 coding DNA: TGTGCCACCAGCAGAGTAATGACAGGGGGTAATCAGCCCCAGCATTTT. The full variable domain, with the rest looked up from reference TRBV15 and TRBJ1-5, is DAMVIQNPRYQVTQFGKPVTLSCSQTLNHNVMYWYQQKSSQAPKLLFHYYDKDFNNEADTPDNFQSRRPNTSFCFLDIRSPGLGDTAMYLCATSRVMTGGNQPQHFGDGTRLSIL.

The CDR3 nucleotides read TGTGCCAGCAGCCAAGATCCAAGACTAGCGGGGGGTTGGAGAGATACGCAGTATTTT. Its translation: CASSQDPRLAGGWRDTQYF. The chain is built from TRBV3-1 (or the pseudogene TRBV3-2) and TRBJ2-3, with 13 bases aligning to TRBD2. CDR3 length: 19 residues. The trim removed 0 bases at V and 5 bases at J, leaving 11 bases unmatched. Looked up from germline, CDR1 is LGHDT and CDR2 is YNNKEL (reference sequence).